These 30 T cell receptor beta chains share one sample of origin, sequenced in a study of beta chain features in type 1 diabetes. Overall study results and limits: TCRB CDR3s from Type 1 diabetes patients were moderately but significantly shorter in all four CD4+ subsets.

The sequenced template was cDNA made from the entire isolated RNA. TCRdb's copy holds only in-frame clones and misses some; the assay was immunoSEQ multiplex PCR. The sample includes approximately 150,000 clones, 13% of them seen just once. Their cognate antigens are unknown. Sequenced input: central memory CD4+ T cells from blood. Receptors originate from a man younger than 35 with type 1 diabetes.

The rearrangement links TRBV7-6 to TRBJ2-1; TRBD1 matches 8 bases. Looked up from germline, CDR1 is SGHVS and CDR2 is FNYEAQ. The length of the CDR3 is 16 residues. After removal of 1 base from V and 1 base from J, the junction contained 3 bases not matched to a gene. CDR3 bases: TGTGCCAGCAGCTTAGTGCAGGGGGCTTCCTACAATGAGCAGTTCTTC. Its translation: CASSLVQGASYNEQFF.

The rearrangement uses TRBV13 and TRBJ2-3, with 8 bases matching TRBD2. The germline V gene has CDR1 PRHDT and CDR2 FYEKMQ (reference sequence). The CDR3 length is 15 residues. With 4 bases clipped from V and 0 bases from J, the junction kept 3 bases outside the gene matches. The CDR3 region is CASSSPGGSTDTQYF. The DNA for the CDR3 is TGTGCCAGCAGCTCCCCGGGGGGGAGCACAGATACGCAGTATTTT.

The CDR3 coding sequence is TGTGCCAGCGGACTTGATCAGGGGCAGGGCAATCAGCCCCAGCATTTT. Amino acid sequence: CASGLDQGQGNQPQHF. The chain employs TRBV2 and TRBJ1-5; D is perhaps TRBD1 (6 bases). Germline lookup yields CDR1 SNHLY and CDR2 FYNNEI. The CDR3 length is 16 residues. V lost 8 bases to trimming and J lost 2 bases, with 19 bases between them.

This chain links TRBV5-1 with TRBJ2-2; D unresolved. This CDR3 has 14 residues. Between the trimmed V and J ends, which lost 6 bases and 1 base, there was a span of 10 bases. From germline, CDR1 is SGHRS and CDR2 YFSETQ. The CDR3: CASNLVGNTGELFF. In DNA form, the CDR3 reads TGCGCCAGCAACCTCGTGGGGAACACCGGGGAGCTGTTTTTT.

This clone was recorded a few times. The V gene is TRBV2, the J gene TRBJ2-1; 7 bases are a match to TRBD2. Per the germline V gene, CDR1 is SNHLY and CDR2 is FYNNEI. CDR3 size: 15 residues. J gave up 7 bases and V 8 bases, and 14 bases lay outside the gene matches. CDR3 protein: CASRMTSPAWNEQFF. The CDR3 DNA reads as TGTGCCAGCCGTATGACTAGCCCTGCCTGGAATGAGCAGTTCTTC. Drawing the rest from reference TRBV2 and TRBJ2-1, the complete variable domain is EPEVTQTPSHQVTQMGQEVILRCVPISNHLYFYWYRQILGQKVEFLVSFYNNEISEKSEIFDDQFSVERPDGSNFTLKIRSTKLEDSAMYFCASRMTSPAWNEQFFGPGTRLTVL.

CDR3 nucleotide sequence: TGTGCCAGCTCACCGCGGGCAGGGGATTACGGTGAGCAGTACTTC. It is translated as CASSPRAGDYGEQYF. This chain links TRBV18 with TRBJ2-7, with TRBD1 as a possible D gene (6 bases). V was trimmed by 3 bases and J by 7 bases, leaving 19 bases between them. The V gene's germline CDR1 is KGHSH and CDR2 LQKENI. The CDR3 is made up of 15 amino acids.

The sample holds a few counts of this clone. The V gene is TRBV5-1, the J gene TRBJ1-2; possible D gene TRBD1, 5 bases. The CDR3 loop spans 13 amino acids. The V gene lost 5 bases and the J gene lost 3 bases, with 11 bases spanning the gap. In germline, CDR1 is SGHRS, CDR2 YFSETQ. The CDR3 coding sequence is TGCGCCAGCAGGGTCCAGGGACACTATGGCTACACCTTC. Its protein is CASRVQGHYGYTF. The full variable domain, with the rest looked up from reference TRBV5-1 and TRBJ1-2, is KAGVTQTPRYLIKTRGQQVTLSCSPISGHRSVSWYQQTPGQGLQFLFEYFSETQRNKGNFPGRFSGRQFSNSRSEMNVSTLELGDSALYLCASRVQGHYGYTFGSGTRLTVV.

This clone was seen at least ten times. The chain couples TRBV30 to TRBJ2-7, with D maybe TRBD1 (6 bases). Germline CDR1 reads GTSNPN; CDR2 reads SVGIG (reference sequence). This CDR3 contains 14 residues. V was trimmed by 0 bases and J by 5 bases, leaving 14 bases between them. CDR3 sequence (DNA): TGTGCCTGGAGTGTCGGGCAGGGGAGCGACGAGCAGTACTTC. It yields the protein CAWSVGQGSDEQYF. The variable domain in full, with the rest retrieved from reference TRBV30 and TRBJ2-7, is SQTIHQWPATLVQPVGSPLSLECTVEGTSNPNLYWYRQAAGRGLQLLFYSVGIGQISSEVPQNLSASRPQDRQFILSSKKLLLSDSGFYLCAWSVGQGSDEQYFGPGTRLTVT.

This clone has at least ten counts. The chain carries TRBV30 and TRBJ2-5, with 7 bases fitting TRBD1. This CDR3 spans 12 amino acids. The V gene end was trimmed by 4 bases and the J gene end by 1 base; junction bases not matched to a gene: 0. Germline loops: CDR1 GTSNPN, CDR2 SVGIG (reference sequence). The CDR3 DNA reads TGTGCCTGGACAGGGGGCCAAGAGACCCAGTACTTC. Encoded protein: CAWTGGQETQYF.

The gene calls are TRBV6-5 and TRBJ2-3, with TRBD2 matching over 10 bases. The ends lost 6 bases at V and 3 bases at J; junction bases unmatched: 6. The CDR3 totals 15 residues. Germline V gene lookup returns CDR1 MNHEY and CDR2 SVGAGI. CDR3: CASSSFSGGTDTQYF. The CDR3 nucleotides read TGTGCCAGCAGCTCCTTTAGCGGGGGGACAGATACGCAGTATTTT.

This clone was recorded a few times. The chain recombines TRBV6-5 with TRBJ1-6, with 7 bases lining up with TRBD1. V shed 7 bases, J shed 10 bases, and the junction held 10 bases outside the gene matches. The germline gives CDR1 MNHEY, CDR2 SVGAGI. This CDR3 region has 14 residues. The CDR3 DNA reads as TGTGCCAGCACTAAAGAAGGGGGCAGGTCACCCCTCCACTTT. It encodes CASTKEGGRSPLHF.

This clone showed up just a few times. The V gene is TRBV9, the J gene TRBJ2-1; D is possibly TRBD1 or TRBD2 (5 bases each). CDR1 is SGDLS, CDR2 YYNGEE, per germline. Trimming stripped 2 bases from V and 5 bases from J, with 14 bases between. This CDR3 has 15 residues. CDR3 residues: CASSVLGGNNNEQFF. The CDR3 bases are TGTGCCAGCAGCGTCCTTGGGGGAAATAACAATGAGCAGTTCTTC.

The CDR3 DNA reads TGTGCCAGCAGCTTAGTTTCCGGGAACGAGCAGTACTTC. This gives the protein CASSLVSGNEQYF. V is TRBV11-3 and J is TRBJ2-7, with D possibly matching TRBD2 (5 bases). Trimming took off 1 base at V and 5 bases at J, with 9 bases between the two ends. Germline V gene lookup returns CDR1 SGHNT and CDR2 YENEEA. The CDR3 totals 13 residues.

A few counts support this clone. CDR3 nucleotides: TGCGCCAGCAGCTTGGTGGTGGGGCCAAGCACAGATACGCAGTATTTT. Residues: CASSLVVGPSTDTQYF. J is TRBJ2-3 and V is TRBV5-1, with D maybe TRBD1 (5 bases). Trimming took 0 bases from V and 0 from J, leaving 11 bases between them. The CDR3 sequence is 16 residues long. The V gene's germline CDR1 is SGHRS and CDR2 YFSETQ.

The V and J genes are TRBV30 and TRBJ2-3, with TRBD2 identical over 8 bases. The V gene end was trimmed by 3 bases and the J gene end by 3 bases; junction bases not matched to a gene: 8. The germline V gene has CDR1 GTSNPN and CDR2 SVGIG (reference sequence). This CDR3 region has 15 residues. CDR3 protein: CAWRTWTSPTDTQYF. The CDR3 region has the DNA TGTGCCTGGAGGACCTGGACTAGCCCAACAGATACGCAGTATTTT.

This clone was observed a handful of times. The chain couples TRBV30 to TRBJ1-6; D is possibly TRBD1 (5 bases). Trimming took 1 base from V and 6 from J, leaving 16 bases between them. Germline lookup yields CDR1 GTSNPN and CDR2 SVGIG (reference sequence). The CDR3 totals 16 residues. The DNA for the CDR3 is TGTGCCTGGAGTGATATGGAGACAGTGTTTAATTCACCCCTCCACTTT. Protein sequence: CAWSDMETVFNSPLHF.

The chain joins TRBV7-9 to TRBJ1-4, with TRBD1 identical over 7 bases. The CDR3 length is 14 residues. Germline values: CDR1 SEHNR, CDR2 FQNEAQ (reference sequence). Trimming took 7 bases from V and 8 from J; bases not matched to a gene: 10. In DNA, the CDR3 is TGTGCCAGCACCCCAGGGGGAAGTGGAGAAAAACTGTTTTTT. Translated, it gives CASTPGGSGEKLFF.

V gene TRBV7-8 combines with J gene TRBJ2-3, with unresolved D. Between the trimmed V and J ends, which lost 11 bases and 3 bases, there was a span of 15 bases. Germline lookup yields CDR1 SGHVS and CDR2 FQNEAQ. The CDR3 runs 13 residues. CDR3 sequence (DNA): TGTGCCCTTTCTCTAGGGTCTACAGATACGCAGTATTTT. This gives the protein CALSLGSTDTQYF.

The chain employs TRBV7-9 and TRBJ1-4, with unresolved D. CDR1 and CDR2 (germline): SEHNR, FQNEAQ (reference sequence). V dropped 3 bases and J dropped 8 bases, with 10 bases sitting between them. The CDR3 spans 13 residues. CDR3 bases: TGTGCCAGCAGCTTCGCTGGGTGGGAAAAACTGTTTTTT. Residues: CASSFAGWEKLFF.

This clone was counted between two and nine times. The chain recombines TRBV7-2 with TRBJ2-5, with a tentative D call TRBD1 (5 bases). The CDR3 totals 14 residues. Per germline, CDR1 SGHTA and CDR2 FQGNSA. Trimming pared 3 bases from V and 1 base from J, leaving 9 bases between. CDR3 DNA: TGTGCCAGCAGCTTGGGGCCGACCCAAGAGACCCAGTACTTC. Its translation is CASSLGPTQETQYF.

The sample holds a few counts of this clone. Other DNA sequences from this sample encode an identical CDR3 as well. The rearrangement joins TRBV29-1 to TRBJ1-1; D ambiguous. The CDR3 has 11 amino acids. Trimming took 6 bases from V and 2 from J, leaving 7 bases between them. Per germline, CDR1 SQVTM and CDR2 ANQGSEA. This CDR3 reads CSVTVNTEAFF. In nucleotides, the CDR3 is TGCAGCGTAACAGTAAACACTGAAGCTTTCTTT.

This clone has just a few counts. The V call is TRBV11-3, the J call TRBJ2-7; D may match TRBD1 or TRBD2 (5 bases each). The ends were cut back, 6 bases at V and 0 bases at J, with 12 bases in the middle. The CDR3 sequence is 14 residues long. CDR1 is SGHNT and CDR2 is YENEEA in the germline V gene. The CDR3 is CASRAGTNSYEQYF. Here the CDR3 DNA reads TGTGCCAGCAGGGCCGGGACGAACTCCTACGAGCAGTACTTC.

The V call is TRBV9, the J call TRBJ1-1; the match to TRBD1 covers 10 bases. This CDR3 region has 18 residues. Germline CDR1 reads SGDLS; CDR2 reads YYNGEE. J lost 3 bases, V lost 0 bases, and 11 bases had no gene match. The CDR3 DNA reads as TGTGCCAGCAGCGTAGCGGCCCGAACCGGGACAGGGGACACTGAAGCTTTCTTT. Translation gives CASSVAARTGTGDTEAFF.

This clone came up a few times. The chain combines TRBV30 with TRBJ2-2, with D unclear. The CDR3 is made up of 15 amino acids. V gave up 1 base and J gave up 6 bases, with 15 bases separating them. Germline V gene sequence: CDR1 GTSNPN, CDR2 SVGIG (reference sequence). The CDR3 protein is CAWSAPDKGSGELFF. The CDR3 DNA follows: TGTGCCTGGAGTGCCCCGGATAAGGGCTCCGGGGAGCTGTTTTTT.

The V gene is TRBV7-8, the J gene TRBJ2-6; D unclear. Trimming removed 3 bases from V and 0 bases from J, with 18 bases in between. The CDR3 loop spans 19 amino acids. Germline V gives CDR1 SGHVS, CDR2 FQNEAQ. The CDR3 loop reads CASSFNRLPGFSGANVLTF. The CDR3 coding sequence is TGTGCCAGCAGCTTCAACCGACTTCCTGGGTTCTCTGGGGCCAACGTCCTGACTTTC.

V is TRBV7-6 and J is TRBJ2-3; a weak D match, TRBD1 (6 bases). The germline V gene encodes CDR1 SGHVS and CDR2 FNYEAQ. The CDR3 runs to 15 residues. V lost 5 bases, J lost 2 bases, and 14 bases lay in between. The CDR3 nucleotides read TGTGCCAGCAGCCCCCCGACAGGATTCACAGATACGCAGTATTTT. This sequence encodes CASSPPTGFTDTQYF.

The table lists this clone with a few counts. The V gene is TRBV30, the J gene TRBJ1-1, with TRBD1 as a possible D gene (6 bases). CDR1 and CDR2 from the germline V gene are GTSNPN and SVGIG (reference sequence). This CDR3 has 13 amino acids. V was pared by 4 bases and J by 3 bases, with 12 bases between. The CDR3 sequence: CAWTENRDTEAFF. The CDR3 bases are TGTGCCTGGACCGAGAACAGGGACACTGAAGCTTTCTTT.

This sequence joins TRBV20-1 and TRBJ2-1; D unclear. The CDR3 has 11 amino acids. V shed 0 bases and J shed 10 bases, with 7 bases lying between them. The germline V gene has CDR1 DFQATT and CDR2 SNEGSKA (reference sequence). The CDR3 DNA reads as TGCAGTGCTAGAGATTTCCCAGAGCAGTTCTTC. Translating gives CSARDFPEQFF.

Here the CDR3 DNA reads TGTGCCAGCAGCTTAGATTTAGCTCTTGAAGCTTTCTTT. It yields the protein CASSLDLALEAFF. The chain uses TRBV7-9 and TRBJ1-1; D remains unclear. V dropped 1 base and J dropped 7 bases, with 10 bases sitting between them. Germline V gene lookup returns CDR1 SEHNR and CDR2 FQNEAQ (reference sequence). The CDR3 has 13 amino acids.

This clone was seen many times. CDR3 amino acids: CSVDPGQGAFF. The CDR3 nucleotides read TGCAGCGTTGACCCGGGACAGGGAGCTTTCTTT. The V and J genes are TRBV29-1 and TRBJ1-1; 9 bases are a match to TRBD1. The trim removed 3 bases at V and 10 bases at J, leaving 3 bases unmatched. The CDR3 is 11 residues long. Per germline, CDR1 SQVTM and CDR2 ANQGSEA. The full variable domain, its missing parts supplied by reference TRBV29-1 and TRBJ1-1, is SAVISQKPSRDICQRGTSLTIQCQVDSQVTMMFWYRQQPGQSLTLIATANQGSEATYESGFVIDKFPISRPNLTFSTLTVSNMSPEDSSIYLCSVDPGQGAFFGQGTRLTVV.